This record looks at one T cell receptor (beta chain) sequence and its context. Its antigen is as yet unknown. The data were taken from a study of T cell responses to AZD1222 COVID-19 vaccine. Clones were read by immunoSEQ multiplex PCR, and TCRdb kept only the in-frame ones, dropping some. The sample gives 100,000 to 130,000 clones, about 93% of which show up once; 5.5% to 7% is in the top ten. This CDR3 has 14 residues. V shed 1 base and J 6 bases; nucleotides not matched to a gene: 6. The germline V gene has CDR1 MGHRA and CDR2 YSYEKL. Findings and limits, study-wide: There were mostly white British donors and more females than males, and clonal diversity was possibly underestimated. Two doses of AZD1222 preceded a rise in Spike-specific TCR breadth and depth. Unmutated variant regions reportedly attract nearly half of all spike-specific TCRs. The CD4 TCRs associated with vaccination extended across spike and predominated at 160-218 and 743-854.

The clonotype comes from an adult who received the AZD1222 COVID-19 vaccine. The source was peripheral blood, collected 28 days after the second AZD1222 dose. The chain joins TRBV4-1 to TRBJ2-7; 7 bases are shared with TRBD2. The CDR3 DNA reads as TGCGCCAGCAGCCAAGCAAGCGGGGCGATCGAGCAGTACTTC. Translating gives CASSQASGAIEQYF.